These T cell receptor beta chains were read from a single sample in a study of tumor and adjacent non-tumor tissue in lung cancer. One entry per CDR3 protein, called by TCRdb with MiXCR from the multiplex PCR reads. Of 200,000 to 250,000 distinct CDR3 sequences in the sample, 60% to 75% were seen once. The sample was lung tumor tissue. The receptors stem from a man aged 55 to 70 with non-small cell lung cancer. The CDR3 runs from the conserved cysteine through the conserved F or W. The D gene is left open where the match is weak. Part of the rows lack a size; the others show once, few, many or a class for expanded clones.

CDR3 DNA,CDR3 protein,J gene,CDR3 length,V gene,D gene,clone size
TGCAGTGCTAGAAACAGGTCGGACGAGCAATACTTC,CSARNRSDEQYF,TRBJ2-7,12,TRBV20-1,NA,NA
TGCAGTGCTAGAACCGGACAGGGGAGGCAGCCCCAGCATTTT,CSARTGQGRQPQHF,TRBJ1-5,14,TRBV20-1,TRBD1,NA
TGTGTCAGCAGTTTCTTAGCCCTAAAAGAACGGACTGGATACACTGAAGCTTTCTTT,CVSSFLALKERTGYTEAFF,TRBJ1-1,19,TRBV12-3/TRBV12-4,NA,NA
TGCAGTGCTAGAAACGCCAGAACCCCCGAGCAGTACTTC,CSARNARTPEQYF,TRBJ2-7,13,TRBV20-1,NA,NA
TGCAATGCTAGAGTAGATCGAGAGGTGTTCTTC,CNARVDREVFF,TRBJ2-1,11,TRBV20-1,NA,NA
TGCAGTGTTAGAGTCGCGGGAGGGGAAGGTACGCATTATTTT,CSVRVAGGEGTHYF,TRBJ2-3,14,TRBV20-1,TRBD2,once
TGTAGTGCTAGAGCCAGCGGGGGGATAGCCTGCGAGCAGTACTTC,CSARASGGIACEQYF,TRBJ2-7,15,TRBV20-1,TRBD2,NA
TGCGCCAGCAGCCTCCGTGGGACTCTCGGGAACTATGGCTACACCTTC,CASSLRGTLGNYGYTF,TRBJ1-2,16,TRBV4-3,NA,NA
TGTGCCAGCAGCTTAGGGCAGGTCACTGAAGCTTTCTTT,CASSLGQVTEAFF,TRBJ1-1,13,TRBV5-4,NA,many
TGCAGCGTTCTGGAGTTCATTTCAGATACGCAGTATTTT,CSVLEFISDTQYF,TRBJ2-3,13,TRBV29-1,NA,NA
TGTGCTAGCAGGCAGACAGGGTACAAGCAGTACTTC,CASRQTGYKQYF,TRBJ2-7,12,TRBV12-3/TRBV12-4,TRBD1,once
TGCAGTGCTACCCCCAGACTAGCGGGAGTGGGGAATGAGCAGTTCTTC,CSATPRLAGVGNEQFF,TRBJ2-1,16,TRBV20-1,TRBD2,many
TGTGTCAGCAGCCTTGGCTCCGAGCAGTACTTC,CVSSLGSEQYF,TRBJ2-7,11,TRBV11-3,NA,NA
TGTGCCTGCAGTTACTGGGGCAGGGCCCACCAATCGAGCACTGAAGCTTTCTTT,CACSYWGRAHQSSTEAFF,TRBJ1-1,18,TRBV6-2/TRBV6-3,NA,NA
TGTGCCAGCAGCCCCGCGATCCTCACTGAGGCCTTCTTT,CASSPAILTEAFF,TRBJ1-1,13,TRBV11-3,NA,NA
TGCAGTCCCGTCAGGGGTTTGGGATCCCAGCATTTT,CSPVRGLGSQHF,TRBJ1-5,12,TRBV20-1,NA,NA
TGCAGTGCTAGTAACGTAGGGGGCATGGCTAACTATGGCTACACCTTC,CSASNVGGMANYGYTF,TRBJ1-2,16,TRBV20-1,TRBD1,NA
TGTGCCTGCAGCTCTAAAGGGGACAGCCAGTCCCAGCATTTT,CACSSKGDSQSQHF,TRBJ1-5,14,TRBV5-6,TRBD1,NA
TGTGCCAGCAGCCAGGTCCTATGGGTAGAGAGAACGCACATTCAGTACTTC,CASSQVLWVERTHIQYF,TRBJ2-4,17,TRBV28,NA,NA
TGTGCCAGCAGCTACGATCATTTAGCGGGGGGGAGCAATGAGCTGTTCTTC,CASSYDHLAGGSNELFF,TRBJ2-1,17,TRBV6-2/TRBV6-3,TRBD2,NA
TGTGCCAGCAGCCTGACACCGGCGACCTATGGCTACACCTTC,CASSLTPATYGYTF,TRBJ1-2,14,TRBV11-3,NA,many
TGCAGTACTGACCGAGGGGGGGTTGATTCACGCCTCCTCTTT,CSTDRGGVDSRLLF,TRBJ1-6,14,TRBV20-1,NA,NA
TGTGCCAGCAGCTTCGATCTTATGAGGGGGCTCTCCACAGATACGCAGTTTTTT,CASSFDLMRGLSTDTQFF,TRBJ2-3,18,TRBV12-1,NA,NA
TGTGCCAGCAGCTCTGGGACAGGGCCCCAGCATTTT,CASSSGTGPQHF,TRBJ1-5,12,TRBV7-8,TRBD1,NA
TGCGCCAGCAGCCCCCCATTTGGGACAGGGGCCTACGGGCAGTACTTC,CASSPPFGTGAYGQYF,TRBJ2-7,16,TRBV4-1,TRBD1,few
TGTGCTAGCCTACGGGAGGTCCGCACAGATACGCAGTATTTT,CASLREVRTDTQYF,TRBJ2-3,14,TRBV12-5,TRBD2,few
TGCGCCAGCAGCCAAGGGGGGGCGCACACCGGGGAGCTGTTTTTT,CASSQGGAHTGELFF,TRBJ2-2,15,TRBV4-3,NA,many
TGCGCCAACAGCCCCCCCTCGGGGGGTTCGTACGCCTACGAGCAGTACTTC,CANSPPSGGSYAYEQYF,TRBJ2-7,17,TRBV4-1,TRBD2,once
TGCAGTGCTAGAGGGTCAGGGGGCGTATCACCCCTCCACTTT,CSARGSGGVSPLHF,TRBJ1-6,14,TRBV20-1,TRBD1,NA
TGCGCCAGCAGCCTCCTACCTTCCCTGGGCGGCACAGATACGCAGTATTTT,CASSLLPSLGGTDTQYF,TRBJ2-3,17,TRBV4-3,NA,NA
TGTGTCAGCAGTTACGGAGTGGGGGAAGAGACCCAGTACTTC,CVSSYGVGEETQYF,TRBJ2-5,14,TRBV6-2/TRBV6-3,NA,NA
TGTGCCAGCAGCTCTAACCCGGGAAATCCCCAGCATTTT,CASSSNPGNPQHF,TRBJ1-5,13,TRBV11-2,NA,NA
TGCAGTGCTAGAGATACCGGCACAGATGCGCAGTATTTT,CSARDTGTDAQYF,TRBJ2-3,13,TRBV20-1,NA,few
TGTGCCACCGTGCGGGATGGGGCCAACGTCCTGACTTTC,CATVRDGANVLTF,TRBJ2-6,13,TRBV24-1,NA,NA
TGTGCCAGCAGTCGTAGGGACAGGAGAAGGGCAGATACGCAGTATTTT,CASSRRDRRRADTQYF,TRBJ2-3,16,TRBV6-4,TRBD1,NA
TGTGCCAGCAGCTTGGGACAGCCTGCGAGCGGGGAGCTGTTTTTT,CASSLGQPASGELFF,TRBJ2-2,15,TRBV5-6,NA,NA
TGTGCCAGCAGCTTAGGGGAGGGCGAGCAGTACTTC,CASSLGEGEQYF,TRBJ2-7,12,TRBV11-3,TRBD2,NA
TGCAGTGCTAGAGTGTGGCGTGAGACCCAGTACTTC,CSARVWRETQYF,TRBJ2-5,12,TRBV20-1,NA,once
TGTGCCAGCAGTGGACCGGGCAACACTGAAGCTTTCTTT,CASSGPGNTEAFF,TRBJ1-1,13,TRBV6-6,NA,many
TGTGCCAGCATGGCTAGCGAGACAGATACGCAGTATTTT,CASMASETDTQYF,TRBJ2-3,13,TRBV28,NA,NA
TGTGCCAGCAGCTTGAGTACTAACACAGATACGCAGTATTTT,CASSLSTNTDTQYF,TRBJ2-3,14,TRBV5-6,NA,NA
TGTGCCAGCAGTTACTTCTCCTGTGGAGGCTCCTACAATGAGCAGTTCTTC,CASSYFSCGGSYNEQFF,TRBJ2-1,17,TRBV6-2/TRBV6-3,NA,NA
TGTGCCAGCAGTCCCGACTCATGGGTTCGCGAGCAGTACTTC,CASSPDSWVREQYF,TRBJ2-7,14,TRBV6-5,NA,NA
TGCGCCAGCAGCTTGGATTCCGGGACAGGGGGAGGTGAAAAACTGTTTTTT,CASSLDSGTGGGEKLFF,TRBJ1-4,17,TRBV5-1,TRBD1,many
TGTGCCAGCAGTTTTCTAACTGAACGCGCAGATACGCAGTATTTT,CASSFLTERADTQYF,TRBJ2-3,15,TRBV12-3/TRBV12-4,NA,NA
TGTACCAGCAGTTACTTGCAGGGTCGCGAGCAGTACTTC,CTSSYLQGREQYF,TRBJ2-7,13,TRBV6-2/TRBV6-3,NA,once
TGTGCCAGCAGTAGGGGGCTAGGAAATTGGAACATTGAAGCTTTCTTT,CASSRGLGNWNIEAFF,TRBJ1-1,16,TRBV6-6,TRBD1,NA
TGTGCCAGCACTTTATTTGGGACTAGCGGGAGACTCTATGAGCAGTACTTC,CASTLFGTSGRLYEQYF,TRBJ2-7,17,TRBV28,TRBD2,once
TGTGCCAGCGGCCCCCCCCACCAGCCCCAGCATTTT,CASGPPHQPQHF,TRBJ1-5,12,TRBV12-3/TRBV12-4,NA,NA
TGTGCCAGCAGTTACAACAGGGTCCGGAACACTGAAGCTTTCTTT,CASSYNRVRNTEAFF,TRBJ1-1,15,TRBV6-5,NA,NA